This T cell receptor (beta chain) is from a study of cytomegalovirus exposure and HLA in healthy donors (dated by TCRdb to 2017 to 2019). For the study in its entirety: In an earlier analysis of fewer than 750 of the donors, 276 Gb of sequence data and 90 million to 120 million unique TCR beta sequences from roughly 180 million T cells were reported. An early release that covered about 600 HLA-typed donors contained around 300 gigabases of sequencing data and 75 million to 100 million unique TCR sequences. Of the approximately 400 genotyped donors, around 81% fell in the genetic ancestry cluster associated with self-reported Caucasian donors. The study aimed to test whether cataloging public T cell receptors could reveal signatures of past pathogen exposure. The study profiled the T cell repertoires of hundreds of subjects by immunosequencing and related them to cytomegalovirus serostatus. In addition to the first cohort of 666 subjects, a separate validation cohort of 130 or so different subjects was used. High-throughput TCR immunosequencing, statistical association of individual TCRs with disease status, and machine learning were combined to predict cytomegalovirus infection status. In a later analysis, previously published TCR beta repertoires from 550 to 700 donors were re-analyzed and high-resolution HLA genotyping was added so that TCR occurrence patterns could be studied. Rather than using new phenotypic data, the later analysis identified candidate immune exposures from TCR beta sequences and from how often those sequences occurred across donors. In an earlier analysis of 500 to 650 of the donors, high-throughput TCR beta sequencing was used to judge whether each TCR beta V gene segment behaved as functional or pseudogenic. Donor age, sex, ethnicity and CMV serostatus were collected together with the repertoire data. A later genetic analysis used genome-wide SNP genotypes for about 60% of the 666 donors, treating that subset as a discovery cohort. All discovery cohort repertoires had been generated using a single sequencing platform. HLA typing covered class I and class II loci at four-digit resolution. The number of typed donors differed by locus: 629-630 for A, B, C, DRB1 and DQB1; 500 to 550 for DQA1; around 580 for DPA1; and approximately 450 for DPB1. Because of strong linkage in the cohort, roughly five DR-DQ haplotypes were treated as single units for association and clustering. Among about 410 genotyped donors of the cohort, an average of around 250,000 unique TCR beta nucleotide sequences was sequenced per donor, of which 15% to 20% were non-productive. On the study overall, not on this receptor specifically: Because counts were too low, seventeen rarely observed V segments, including chromosome 9 orphons, were excluded from the earlier analysis of several hundred of the donors. In a later analysis, several top co-occurrence clusters were reported to appear linked to parvovirus B19, influenza, CMV and Epstein-Barr virus. Presence/absence analyses assumed roughly uniform sequencing depth across donors, an assumption that may not hold. A few of the identified cytomegalovirus-associated TCR beta chains were confirmed in vitro to be specific for cytomegalovirus antigens. A later genetic analysis associated a missense DCLRE1C variant with V-gene and J-gene trimming of TCR beta chains, and an independent cohort replicated the association. Linkage disequilibrium might explain the correlated functional status among segregating V segments, but an unknown experimental factor could not be excluded. Strong co-occurrence of HLA alleles, especially DR and DQ, made assigning TCR associations to individual alleles difficult. While some public TCRs were present in many individuals, most TCR sequences turned up only very rarely across donors. The cohort was sequenced for TCR beta chains only, and without alpha or paired-chain data the features that could be detected were limited. Compared with the approximately 700-donor mean, donors in an Asian-associated ancestry cluster had fewer N-insertions in productive TCRs, according to a later genetic analysis. The classifier was reported to diagnose cytomegalovirus status with high specificity and sensitivity in both the original and validation cohorts. HLA typing was unavailable for some donors at each locus, so association tests used only the typed subset. A further reported finding was that TCR beta sequences accurately predicted the HLA-A and HLA-B alleles for most subjects in the first cohort. Some IMGT-functional V segments, including TRBV6-2 and TRBV6-3, could not be distinguished by the 87-base-pair reads and were therefore excluded. In a later analysis, HLA-associated TCR beta chains showed more clonal expansion and lower generation probabilities than non-associated chains that were equally common. Immune exposure information for the cohort was limited to CMV serostatus. In a later analysis, TCR association rates were found to vary across HLA loci, with the most associated TCRs seen for DRB1 alleles and the fewest for HLA-C alleles. An earlier analysis of several hundred of the donors showed that most TCR beta V segments appeared in productive rearrangements either about 90% or about 30% of the time, which broadly matched IMGT annotations. A cluster of highly shared sequence variants was judged likely to be a technical artifact of the sequencing pipeline. A total of fewer than 200 TCR beta chains were listed by the study as associated with cytomegalovirus. Most CMV-associated TCR beta chains appeared to be HLA-restricted in a later analysis, and the HLA associations seemed to be driven largely by CMV exposure. It was suggested by the authors that the approach could potentially be generalized to other disease states and immunological phenotypes. In a later analysis, some 17,000 TCR beta sequences were associated with specific HLA alleles at a false discovery rate of 0.05.

CDR3 length: 16 amino acids, cysteine to phenylalanine. Only the CDR3 part of the read is kept: 48 bases, read in frame from the first base. According to the germline V gene, CDR1 reads SGHTA and CDR2 reads FQGNSA. The germline ends are 15 bases apart after V is trimmed by 1 base and J by 5 bases. The cohort consisted of 600 to 750 healthy bone marrow donors. At the time of sampling, all cohort members were nominally healthy, though unrecorded immune exposures were likely present. The donor tested CMV seropositive, placing the donor among the 289 seropositive members of the cohort. A peripheral blood sample was collected from each donor, and TCR beta sequencing was performed on peripheral blood mononuclear cells. Genomic DNA was extracted from the blood cell samples with the Qiagen DNeasy Blood Extraction Kit. Libraries were constructed by the immunoSEQ multiplex PCR assay. For the multiplex PCR, a mixture combining 60 forward primers for TCR Vbeta segments and 13 reverse primers for TCR Jbeta segments was used. The CDR3 region of rearranged TCR beta genes was amplified from genomic DNA by a multiplex PCR assay. The amplified TCR beta libraries were sequenced on the Illumina HiSeq System as 87-base-pair reads. As for the authors' bioinformatics: In a later analysis, around 80 million unique TCR beta chains were counted across the 650 to 750 repertoires, and roughly 10 million of these chains were shared by at least two donors. A nearest-neighbor algorithm error-corrected the raw reads and collapsed the reads into unique sequences, merging closely related sequences to remove PCR and sequencing errors. To assign V, D and J gene segments, CDR3 sequences were aligned to IMGT reference sequences. For a sequence to be retained, at least a six-nucleotide match to both a V gene segment and a J gene segment was required. A rearrangement was called productive if the CDR3 had no stop codons and remained in frame with V and J, and every other rearrangement was called non-productive. CDR3 was defined by IMGT convention, running from the second conserved V-encoded cysteine to the conserved J-encoded phenylalanine. The earlier analysis of 587 of the donors excluded sequences that lacked an unambiguous match to a single V gene segment. An earlier analysis of a few hundred of the donors classified V segments as functional when productive rearrangements were above 56.7% and as segregating when the standard deviation between donors was above 5%. A statistical classification framework was built for diagnosing cytomegalovirus status from the catalog of TCR beta chain sequences. In a later analysis, V and J genes were assigned by comparing TCR nucleotide sequences against IMGT/GENE-DB human TR gene sequences. Using the TCRdist pipeline, a later analysis assigned CDR3 sequences along with most-parsimonious VDJ recombination scenarios. In a later analysis, each TCR beta chain was defined by its CDR3 amino acid sequence together with its V-gene family, and reads without a unique V-gene family were excluded. In a later analysis, fewer than 650 highly shared, low-generation-probability nucleotide sequences were removed to address suspected cross-contamination and a sequencing artifact. In a later analysis, a clonal expansion index was calculated for each public chain from normalized within-repertoire ranks of inferred template counts. In a later analysis, generation probabilities were computed using a VDJ recombination model fitted to out-of-frame rearrangements, and the results were checked against IGoR. A later analysis scored TCR-TCR, TCR-HLA and TCR-CMV co-occurrence with hypergeometric tests, applying a repertoire-size bias correction to TCR pairs. In a later analysis, false discovery rates were estimated by permuting HLA or CMV assignments 20 times. A later analysis grouped co-occurring TCRs with DBSCAN, adding TCRdist sequence similarity when clustering within HLA-allele-positive subsets. Repertoires with fewer than 30,000 or more than 120,000 public chains were left out of co-occurrence clustering, as were a handful of repertoires with anomalous nucleotide sharing. TCRdb took over this immuneACCESS table, retaining in-frame rearrangements with V and J assigned. Such tables are incomplete; in checked studies, under half of the missing clones stem from an unresolved V gene, and the remainder is unexplained. The D gene and trimming were derived from the DNA, and the V and J assignments and clone size from that table. The sample profile shows 100,000 to 150,000 clones; around three quarters of them were found once. The ten most abundant clones make up more than 4% of the sample.

As to this clone: Its antigen target is currently unknown. Base qualities are not recorded, but no much larger clone differs from it by a single base.

The V gene is TRBV7-2 and the J gene is TRBJ1-5; a tentative D match to TRBD1 spans 6 bases. The receptor's source is a male donor in good health and CMV-seropositive. The material sequenced was PBMCs. The DNA is TGTGCCAGCAGCTTAGATAGGGGGGGCAGGGATCAGCCCCAGCATTTT. This sequence encodes CASSLDRGGRDQPQHF.